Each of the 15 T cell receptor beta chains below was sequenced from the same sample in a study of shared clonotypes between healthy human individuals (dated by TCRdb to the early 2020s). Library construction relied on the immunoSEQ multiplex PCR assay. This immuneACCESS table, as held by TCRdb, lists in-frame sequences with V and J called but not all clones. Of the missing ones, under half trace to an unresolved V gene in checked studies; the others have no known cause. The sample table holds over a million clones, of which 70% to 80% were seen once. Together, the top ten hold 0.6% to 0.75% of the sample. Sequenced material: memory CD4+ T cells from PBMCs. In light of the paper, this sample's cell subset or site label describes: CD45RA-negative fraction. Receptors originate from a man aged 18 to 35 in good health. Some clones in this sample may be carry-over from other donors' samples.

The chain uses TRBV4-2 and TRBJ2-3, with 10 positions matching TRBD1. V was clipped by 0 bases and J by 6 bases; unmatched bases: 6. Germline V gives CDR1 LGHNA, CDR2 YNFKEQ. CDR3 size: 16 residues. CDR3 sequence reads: CASSQEGTGAQDTQYF. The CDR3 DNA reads TGTGCCAGCAGCCAAGAGGGGACAGGGGCTCAGGATACGCAGTATTTT.

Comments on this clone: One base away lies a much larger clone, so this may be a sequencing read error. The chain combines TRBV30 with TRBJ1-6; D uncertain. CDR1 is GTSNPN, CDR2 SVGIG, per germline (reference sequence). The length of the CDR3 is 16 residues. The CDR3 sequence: CAWSVGSGSNNSSLHF. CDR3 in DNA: TGTGCCTGGAGTGTCGGGTCTGGCAGCAATAATTCATCCCTCCACTTT.

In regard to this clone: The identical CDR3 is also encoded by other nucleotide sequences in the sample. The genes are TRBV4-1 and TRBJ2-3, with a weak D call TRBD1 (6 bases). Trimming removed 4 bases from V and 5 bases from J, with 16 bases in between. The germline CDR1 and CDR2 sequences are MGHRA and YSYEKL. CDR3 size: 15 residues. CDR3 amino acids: CASSLGGEGEDTQYF. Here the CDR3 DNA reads TGCGCCAGCAGCCTTGGGGGCGAGGGGGAAGATACGCAGTATTTT.

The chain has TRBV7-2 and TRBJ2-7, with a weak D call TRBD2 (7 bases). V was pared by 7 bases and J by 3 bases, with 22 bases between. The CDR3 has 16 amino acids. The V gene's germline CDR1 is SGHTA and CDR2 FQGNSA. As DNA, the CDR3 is TGTGCCAGCAACCCACGGGGGGCTAGCGCGGGCTACGAGCAGTACTTC. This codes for CASNPRGASAGYEQYF.

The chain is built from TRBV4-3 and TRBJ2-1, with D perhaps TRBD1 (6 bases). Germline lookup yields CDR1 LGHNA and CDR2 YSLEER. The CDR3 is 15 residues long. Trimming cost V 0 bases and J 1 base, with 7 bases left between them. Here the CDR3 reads CASSQDRGSYNEQFF. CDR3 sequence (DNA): TGCGCCAGCAGCCAAGACAGGGGATCCTACAATGAGCAGTTCTTC.

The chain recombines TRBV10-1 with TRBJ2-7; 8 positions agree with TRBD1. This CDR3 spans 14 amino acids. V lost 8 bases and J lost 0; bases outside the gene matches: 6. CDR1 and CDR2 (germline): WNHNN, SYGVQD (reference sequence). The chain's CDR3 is CASSRGTGSYEQYF. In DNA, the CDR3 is TGCGCCAGCTCCCGAGGGACAGGCTCCTACGAGCAGTACTTC.

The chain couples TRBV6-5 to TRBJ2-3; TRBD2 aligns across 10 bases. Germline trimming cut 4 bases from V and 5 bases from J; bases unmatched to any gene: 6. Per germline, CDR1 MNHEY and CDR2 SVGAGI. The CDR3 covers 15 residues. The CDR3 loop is CASSSSGRGIDTQYF. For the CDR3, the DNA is TGTGCCAGCAGTTCCAGCGGGAGGGGGATAGATACGCAGTATTTT.

The CDR3 sequence is CASSQTSGRGLIYNEQFF. Here the CDR3 DNA reads TGTGCCAGCAGCCAGACTAGCGGGAGGGGTTTGATTTACAATGAGCAGTTCTTC. This chain connects TRBV5-6 to TRBJ2-1; 14 nucleotides agree with TRBD2. V shed 4 bases and J 4 bases; nucleotides not matched to a gene: 10. CDR1 SGHDT and CDR2 YYEEEE come from the germline V gene. The CDR3 spans 18 residues.

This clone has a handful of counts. In DNA, the CDR3 is TGTGCCAGCAGCTTAGCAGGTTCCTTACCCACTGAAGCTTTCTTT. Protein sequence: CASSLAGSLPTEAFF. The J gene is TRBJ1-1, the V gene TRBV7-9, with D hard to call. Germline loops: CDR1 SEHNR, CDR2 FQNEAQ (reference sequence). The CDR3 consists of 15 residues. V was shortened by 0 bases and J by 4 bases, with 12 bases between the two germline ends. Looking up the rest from reference TRBV7-9 and TRBJ1-1 gives the full variable domain: DTGVSQNPRHKITKRGQNVTFRCDPISEHNRLYWYRQTLGQGPEFLTYFQNEAQLEKSRLLSDRFSAERPKGSFSTLEIQRTEQGDSAMYLCASSLAGSLPTEAFFGQGTRLTVV.

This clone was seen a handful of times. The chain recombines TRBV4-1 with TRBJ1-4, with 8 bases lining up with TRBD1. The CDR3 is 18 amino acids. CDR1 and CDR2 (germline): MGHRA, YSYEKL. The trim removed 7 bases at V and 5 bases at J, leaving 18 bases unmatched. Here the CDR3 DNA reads TGCGCCAGCAACCGGATACTGGGACAGGATGGGCGGAATGAAAAACTGTTTTTT. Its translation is CASNRILGQDGRNEKLFF.

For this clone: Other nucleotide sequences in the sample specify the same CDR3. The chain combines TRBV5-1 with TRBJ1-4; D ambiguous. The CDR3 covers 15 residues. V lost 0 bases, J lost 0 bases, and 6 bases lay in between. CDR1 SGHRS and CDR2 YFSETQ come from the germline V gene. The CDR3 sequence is CASSLGSATNEKLFF. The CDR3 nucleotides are TGCGCCAGCAGCTTGGGTAGTGCAACTAATGAAAAACTGTTTTTT.

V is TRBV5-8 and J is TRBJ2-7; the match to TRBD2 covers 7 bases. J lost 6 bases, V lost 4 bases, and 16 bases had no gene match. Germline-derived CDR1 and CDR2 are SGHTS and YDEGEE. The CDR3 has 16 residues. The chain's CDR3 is CASSPLLRERFVEQYF. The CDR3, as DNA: TGTGCCAGCAGCCCCCTTTTGCGGGAGCGGTTTGTCGAGCAGTACTTC.

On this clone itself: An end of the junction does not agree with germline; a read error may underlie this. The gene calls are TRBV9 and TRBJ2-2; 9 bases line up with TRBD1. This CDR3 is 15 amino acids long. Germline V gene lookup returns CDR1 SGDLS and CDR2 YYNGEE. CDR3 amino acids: CANSVGTGYTGELFF. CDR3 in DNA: TGTGCCAACAGCGTCGGGACAGGGTACACCGGGGAGCTGTTTTTT.

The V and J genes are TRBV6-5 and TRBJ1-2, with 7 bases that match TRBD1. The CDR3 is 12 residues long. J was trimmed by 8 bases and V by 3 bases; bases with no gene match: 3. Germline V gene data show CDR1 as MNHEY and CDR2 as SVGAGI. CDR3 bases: TGTGCCAGCAGTTATCAGGGGGGCGGCTACACCTTC. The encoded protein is CASSYQGGGYTF.

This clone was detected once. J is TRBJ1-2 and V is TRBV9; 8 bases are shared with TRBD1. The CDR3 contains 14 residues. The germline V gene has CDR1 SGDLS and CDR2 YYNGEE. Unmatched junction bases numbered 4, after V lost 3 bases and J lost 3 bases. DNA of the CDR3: TGTGCCAGCAGCGCCAGGGGGCGCGACTATGGCTACACCTTC. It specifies CASSARGRDYGYTF.